Only one count was recorded for the clone carrying this T cell receptor (beta chain). This entry belongs to a study of T cell responses to AZD1222 COVID-19 vaccine. Clones were sequenced by immunoSEQ multiplex PCR, and TCRdb holds only the in-frame ones, with some missing. The sample carries tens of thousands of clones, about nine tenths recorded once. The starting material was peripheral blood, obtained on day 0 of AZD1222 vaccination. The TCR sequence derives from an adult in good health.

The CDR3 sequence: CASSYIGQETQYF. The CDR3 DNA reads as TGTGCCAGCAGTTACATAGGACAAGAGACCCAGTACTTC. V usage is TRBV6-2 or TRBV6-3 and J usage is TRBJ2-5; no reliable D call. V dropped 2 bases and J dropped 2 bases, with 6 bases sitting between them. Germline loops: CDR1 MNHEY, CDR2 SVGEGT. The CDR3 consists of 13 residues.